The source of this T cell receptor beta chain is a study of cytomegalovirus exposure and HLA in healthy donors listed by TCRdb under 2017. The study in broad terms: According to a later analysis, the 100 to 150 validation repertoires were produced on the same platform as the roughly 600 repertoires of the first cohort. The study combined high-throughput TCR immunosequencing, statistical association of individual TCRs with disease status, and machine learning to predict cytomegalovirus infection status. In addition to the first cohort of roughly 700 subjects, a separate validation cohort of 120 different subjects was used. The study was designed to test whether signatures of past pathogen exposure could be identified by cataloging public T cell receptors. The investigation overall reported the following: A later analysis lacked HLA typing for the validation cohort, so it scored co-occurrence in that cohort across all 130 or so repertoires. Three of the identified cytomegalovirus-associated TCR beta chains were confirmed in vitro to be specific for cytomegalovirus antigens. According to the authors, the approach could potentially be generalized to other disease states and immunological phenotypes. Subsequent analysis determined that TCRs grouped into clusters in the first cohort also showed a tendency toward co-occurrence across the roughly 120 validation repertoires, and 94% of cluster scores exceeded 0. In both the original and validation cohorts, the classifier was reported to diagnose cytomegalovirus status with high specificity and sensitivity. The study gave a list of around 170 TCR beta chains associated with cytomegalovirus. While some public TCRs were present in many individuals, most TCR sequences turned up only very rarely across donors.

Library generation was performed with the immunoSEQ multiplex PCR assay. Turning to the authors' computational methods: To diagnose cytomegalovirus status from the catalog of TCR beta chain sequences, a statistical classification framework was built. TCRdb holds this immuneACCESS table with in-frame rearrangements only. Some clones are missing; in checked studies, unresolved V genes explain under half, and the rest has no known cause. D and trimming were read from the DNA, whereas the V and J calls and clone size are those reported in that table. The sample contains 200,000 to 250,000 clones, roughly 84% of them found a single time. The ten largest clones add up to about 14% of the sample. As for this clone: Its recognized antigen is unknown. No per-base quality is available; no much larger clone lies one base away.

According to the germline V gene, CDR1 reads SGHRS and CDR2 reads YFSETQ. Unmatched junction bases come to 2, with V trimmed by 6 bases and J by 8 bases. The CDR3 starts with the cysteine, ends with the phenylalanine, and has 11 residues. Only CDR3 DNA remains: 33 bases, in frame from the first base. Separate from the roughly 650-subject first cohort, the validation cohort of roughly 120 subjects was the group to which the donors belonged. Here the chain combines TRBV5-1 and TRBJ2-1; 7 bases in the middle match TRBD2. The source of this sequence is a woman in her 30s in good health and CMV-seropositive. Sequenced material: PBMCs. The base sequence is TGCGCCAGCAATCGGGGGGATGAGCAGTTCTTC. It translates to CASNRGDEQFF.